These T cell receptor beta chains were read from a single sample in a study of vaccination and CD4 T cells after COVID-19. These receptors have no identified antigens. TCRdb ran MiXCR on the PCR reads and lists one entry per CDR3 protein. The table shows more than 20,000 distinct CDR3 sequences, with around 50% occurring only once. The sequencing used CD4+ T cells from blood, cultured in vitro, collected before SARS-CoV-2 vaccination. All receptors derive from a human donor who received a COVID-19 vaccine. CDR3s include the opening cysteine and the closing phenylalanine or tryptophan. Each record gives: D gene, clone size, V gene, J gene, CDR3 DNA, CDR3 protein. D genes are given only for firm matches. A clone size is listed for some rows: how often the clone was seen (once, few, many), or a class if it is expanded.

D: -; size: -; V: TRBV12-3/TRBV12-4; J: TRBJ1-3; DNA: TGTGCCAGCAGTTTAATCGGACGGAGCTCTGGAAACACCATATATTTT; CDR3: CASSLIGRSSGNTIYF
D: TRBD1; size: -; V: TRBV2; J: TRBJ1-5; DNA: TGTGCCAGCAGTCCGGGACAGGGAAATCAGCCCCAGCATTTT; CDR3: CASSPGQGNQPQHF
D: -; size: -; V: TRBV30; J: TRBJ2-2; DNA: TGTGCCTGGATTCCGGACAGATTAGCGAACACCGGGGAGCTGTTTTTT; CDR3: CAWIPDRLANTGELFF
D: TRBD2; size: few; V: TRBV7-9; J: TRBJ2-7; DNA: TGTGCCAGCAGCCCCGGACTAGCGGGCCCCTACGAGCAGTACTTC; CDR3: CASSPGLAGPYEQYF
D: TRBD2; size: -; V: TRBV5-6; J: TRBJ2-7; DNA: TGTGCCAGCAGCTTGGCCGGGACTACTCCTTTTCAGTACTTC; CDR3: CASSLAGTTPFQYF
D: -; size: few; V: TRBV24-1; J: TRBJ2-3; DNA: TGTGCCACCAGTGAATCTGGGACTGGCCTCAGCGGCACAGATACGCAGTATTTT; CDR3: CATSESGTGLSGTDTQYF
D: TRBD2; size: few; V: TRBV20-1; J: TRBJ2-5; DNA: TGCAGTGCTAGCAAACTAGCGGGGGGTGAGGAGACCCAGTACTTC; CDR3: CSASKLAGGEETQYF
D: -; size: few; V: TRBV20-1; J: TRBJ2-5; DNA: TGCAGTGCTAGAGAGGACCAAGAGACCCAGTACTTC; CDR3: CSAREDQETQYF
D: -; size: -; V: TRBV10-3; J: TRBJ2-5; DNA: TGTGCCATCAGGGGGGCTGGAGAAGAGACCCAGTACTTC; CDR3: CAIRGAGEETQYF
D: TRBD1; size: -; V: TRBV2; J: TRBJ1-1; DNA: TGTGCCAGCAGCACCCACAGGGGAGGGACTGAAGCTTTCTTT; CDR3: CASSTHRGGTEAFF
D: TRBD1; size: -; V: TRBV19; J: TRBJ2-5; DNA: TGTGCCAGTAGCCTCGGGACAGGGGAAGGTGGGACCCAGTACTTC; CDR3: CASSLGTGEGGTQYF
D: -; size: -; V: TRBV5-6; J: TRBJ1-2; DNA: TGTGCCAGCAGTAGCGGGGGGGACTATGGCTACACCTTC; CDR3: CASSSGGDYGYTF
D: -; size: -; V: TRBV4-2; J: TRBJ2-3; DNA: TGTGCCAGCAGCCTACCGGACAGAAGCACAGATACGCAGTATTTT; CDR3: CASSLPDRSTDTQYF
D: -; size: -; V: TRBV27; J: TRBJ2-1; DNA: TGTGCCAGCAGTCCAGCCGTCCTAGCCCACAATGAGCAGTTCTTC; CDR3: CASSPAVLAHNEQFF
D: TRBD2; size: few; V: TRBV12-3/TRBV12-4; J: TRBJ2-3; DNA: TGTGCCAGCAGGTTACTGGGACTAGCTGCGAGCACAGATACGCAGTATTTT; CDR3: CASRLLGLAASTDTQYF
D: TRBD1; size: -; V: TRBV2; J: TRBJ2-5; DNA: TGTGCCAGCAGTAGGACAGGGGAAGTGGTAGAGACCCAGTACTTC; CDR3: CASSRTGEVVETQYF
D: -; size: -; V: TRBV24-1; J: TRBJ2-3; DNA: TGTGCCACCAGTGATACCCAAGGTACGCAGTATTTT; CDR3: CATSDTQGTQYF
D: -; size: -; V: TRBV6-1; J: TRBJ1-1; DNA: TGTGCCAGCAGTCCCAGGGTGAACACTGAAGCTTTCTTT; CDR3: CASSPRVNTEAFF
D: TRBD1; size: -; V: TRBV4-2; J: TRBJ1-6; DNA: TGTGCCAGCAGCCAAGGTCAGACAGGGGGCCGTAATTCACCCCTCCACTTT; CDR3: CASSQGQTGGRNSPLHF
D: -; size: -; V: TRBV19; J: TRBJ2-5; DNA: TGTGCCAGTAGTAGAAGAGGATATCAAGAGACCCAGTACTTC; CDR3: CASSRRGYQETQYF
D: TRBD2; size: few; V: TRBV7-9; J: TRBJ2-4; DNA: TGTGCCAGCAGCTTAGAGCCTCGGACTAGCGGGGGGGCCTGGGCCAAAAACATTCAGTACTTC; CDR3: CASSLEPRTSGGAWAKNIQYF
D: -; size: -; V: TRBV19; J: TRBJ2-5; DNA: TGTGTCAGTAGTATCGACAGGCTTACTGACCAAGAGACCCAGTACTTC; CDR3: CVSSIDRLTDQETQYF
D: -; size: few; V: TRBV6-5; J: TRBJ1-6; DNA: TGTGCCAGCAGTTACGCCCCGAATTCACCCCTCCACTTT; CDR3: CASSYAPNSPLHF
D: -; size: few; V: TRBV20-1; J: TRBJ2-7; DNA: TGCAGTGCCGAGGGGAAGCCCTACGAGCAGTACTTC; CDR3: CSAEGKPYEQYF
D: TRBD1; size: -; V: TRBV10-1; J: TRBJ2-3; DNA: TGCGCCAGCAGTGAGTCAGCAGGGGGTTATCCAGATACGCAGTATTTT; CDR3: CASSESAGGYPDTQYF
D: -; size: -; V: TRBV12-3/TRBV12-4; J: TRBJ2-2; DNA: TGTGCCAGCAGAGGCGGGGAGTACACCGGGGAGCTGTTTTTT; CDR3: CASRGGEYTGELFF
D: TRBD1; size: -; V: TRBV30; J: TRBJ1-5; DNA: TGTGCCTGGCAGCCAGGGGGAAGCGAGAATCAGCCCCAGCATTTT; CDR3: CAWQPGGSENQPQHF
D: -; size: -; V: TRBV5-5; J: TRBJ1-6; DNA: TGTGCCAGCAGCATTGGACTGCGGGCTCCAAATTCACCCCTCCACTTT; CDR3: CASSIGLRAPNSPLHF
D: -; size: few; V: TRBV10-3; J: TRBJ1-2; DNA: TGTGCCAGTTACGGCTATGGCTACACCTTC; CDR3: CASYGYGYTF
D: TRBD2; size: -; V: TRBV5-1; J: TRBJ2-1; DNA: TGCGCCAGCAGCTTGGGGGCTAGCGGGGGTCATGAGCAGTTCTTC; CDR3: CASSLGASGGHEQFF
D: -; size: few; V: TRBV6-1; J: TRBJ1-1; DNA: TGTGCCAGCAGGACGGAGAACACTGAAGCTTTCTTT; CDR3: CASRTENTEAFF
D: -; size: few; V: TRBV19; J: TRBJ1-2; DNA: TGTGCCAGTAGTTCCATACCGACCACTACAGGACCTAACTATGGCTACACCTTC; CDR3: CASSSIPTTTGPNYGYTF
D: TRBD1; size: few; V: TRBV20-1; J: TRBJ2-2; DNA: TGCAGTGCTAGACGGGGACAGGGGAACACCGGGGAGCTGTTTTTT; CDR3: CSARRGQGNTGELFF
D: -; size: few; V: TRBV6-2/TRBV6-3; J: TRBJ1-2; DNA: TGTGCCAGCAGTCCGCGGACAGACCTTAACTATGGCTACACCTTC; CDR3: CASSPRTDLNYGYTF
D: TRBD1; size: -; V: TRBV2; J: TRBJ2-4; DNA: TGTGCCAGCAAACAGGGGGCGTCAGCCAAAAACATTCAGTACTTC; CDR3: CASKQGASAKNIQYF
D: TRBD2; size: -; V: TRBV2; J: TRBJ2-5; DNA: TGTGCCAGCACCCCCGGGAGGGAGACCCAGTACTTC; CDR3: CASTPGRETQYF
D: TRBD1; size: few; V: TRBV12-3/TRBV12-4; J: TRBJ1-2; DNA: TGTGCCAGCAGCCAAGGGAGGACAGGGAGGGCGGTTAGGGCCTACACCTTC; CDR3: CASSQGRTGRAVRAYTF
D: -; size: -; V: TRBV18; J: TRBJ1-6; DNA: TGTGCCAGCTCACCAACGGGACTAGCGGGGGGCACAGACCGGTATAATTCACCCCTCCACTTT; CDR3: CASSPTGLAGGTDRYNSPLHF
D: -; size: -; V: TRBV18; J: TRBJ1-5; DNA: TGTGCCAGCTCACCTCCGGATCAGCCCCAGCATTTT; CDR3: CASSPPDQPQHF
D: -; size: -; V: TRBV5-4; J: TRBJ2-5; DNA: TGTGCCAGCAGCCGACCTGCCAGGGAAGGGGAGACCCAGTACTTC; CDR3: CASSRPAREGETQYF
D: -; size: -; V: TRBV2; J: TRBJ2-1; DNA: TGTGCCAGCAGTGAGCGCCGACTGGCTGCTCCAAATGAGCAGTTCTTC; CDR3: CASSERRLAAPNEQFF
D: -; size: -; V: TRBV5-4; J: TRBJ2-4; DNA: TGTGCCAGCAGCTCTGACAGAAACATTCAGTACTTC; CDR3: CASSSDRNIQYF
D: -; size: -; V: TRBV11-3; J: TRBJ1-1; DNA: TGTGCCAGCAGCCACAGGGAGGGACAGAACACTGAAGCTTTCTTT; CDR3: CASSHREGQNTEAFF
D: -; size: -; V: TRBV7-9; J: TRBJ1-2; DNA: TGTGCCAGCAGCTTTGGGGGCGACTATGGCTACACCTTC; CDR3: CASSFGGDYGYTF